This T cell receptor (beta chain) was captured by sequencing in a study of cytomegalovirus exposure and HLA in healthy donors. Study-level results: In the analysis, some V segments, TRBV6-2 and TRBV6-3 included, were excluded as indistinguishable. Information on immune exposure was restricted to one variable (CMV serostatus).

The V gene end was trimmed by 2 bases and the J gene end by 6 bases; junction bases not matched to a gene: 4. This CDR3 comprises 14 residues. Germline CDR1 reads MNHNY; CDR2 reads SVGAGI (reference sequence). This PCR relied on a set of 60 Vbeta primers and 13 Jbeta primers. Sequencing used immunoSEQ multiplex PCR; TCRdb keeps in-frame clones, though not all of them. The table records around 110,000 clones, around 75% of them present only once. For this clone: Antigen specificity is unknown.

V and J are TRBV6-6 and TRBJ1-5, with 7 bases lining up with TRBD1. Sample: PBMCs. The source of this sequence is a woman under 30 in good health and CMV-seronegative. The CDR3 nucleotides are TGTGCCAGCAGTTACGAGGGGGCGAGTCAGCCCCAGCATTTT. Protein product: CASSYEGASQPQHF.